These T cell receptor beta chains were read from a single sample in a study of T cell repertoires in cytomegalovirus infection. Each CDR3 protein is one row after TCRdb ran MiXCR on the reads. The table includes roughly 340,000 distinct CDR3 sequences, about 28% detected once. What these receptors recognize is not known. The sequenced sample was cultured PBMCs, obtained from culture after CMV antigen stimulation. These receptors were obtained from a human donor in good health (CMV status not recorded). Some clones in this sample may be carry-over from other donors' samples. The CDR3 runs from the conserved cysteine through the conserved F or W. Each record gives: J gene, clone size, V gene, D gene, CDR3 protein, CDR3 DNA. A D gene is named only where the DNA matches it firmly. Only some rows state a clone size, as once, few, many or a class for expanded clones.

j_gene: TRBJ2-1
abundance: .
v_gene: TRBV12-5
d_gene: .
CDR3aa: CASGLVPFAWGGPNEQFF
CDR3nt: TGTGCTAGTGGTTTGGTTCCGTTCGCCTGGGGGGGGCCCAATGAGCAGTTCTTC

j_gene: TRBJ1-1
abundance: .
v_gene: TRBV19
d_gene: .
CDR3aa: CASSPGRWNTEAFF
CDR3nt: TGTGCCAGTAGTCCCGGACGGTGGAACACTGAAGCTTTCTTT

j_gene: TRBJ1-2
abundance: .
v_gene: TRBV27
d_gene: .
CDR3aa: CASSIRGTSNYGYTF
CDR3nt: TGTGCCAGCAGTATACGAGGGACGTCCAACTATGGCTACACCTTC

j_gene: TRBJ1-2
abundance: .
v_gene: TRBV12-3/TRBV12-4
d_gene: TRBD1
CDR3aa: CASSPRRDRVRGWYYGYTF
CDR3nt: TGTGCCAGCAGTCCACGCCGGGACAGGGTCAGGGGATGGTACTATGGCTACACCTTC

j_gene: TRBJ2-1
abundance: .
v_gene: TRBV19
d_gene: TRBD1
CDR3aa: CASSIHRGNYNEQFF
CDR3nt: TGTGCCAGTAGTATTCACAGGGGAAACTACAATGAGCAGTTCTTC

j_gene: TRBJ1-5
abundance: .
v_gene: TRBV27
d_gene: .
CDR3aa: CASSEFYSNQPQHF
CDR3nt: TGTGCCAGCAGTGAGTTTTATAGCAATCAGCCCCAGCATTTT

j_gene: TRBJ1-6
abundance: .
v_gene: TRBV29-1
d_gene: .
CDR3aa: CSVTDSDDSPLHF
CDR3nt: TGCAGCGTTACCGACAGTGATGATTCACCCCTCCACTTT

j_gene: TRBJ1-1
abundance: many
v_gene: TRBV20-1
d_gene: .
CDR3aa: CSARDQAGATEAFF
CDR3nt: TGCAGTGCTAGAGATCAGGCAGGGGCGACTGAAGCTTTCTTT

j_gene: TRBJ2-7
abundance: few
v_gene: TRBV27
d_gene: TRBD1
CDR3aa: CASRLTGGGEQYF
CDR3nt: TGTGCCAGCCGTTTGACAGGGGGAGGCGAGCAGTACTTC

j_gene: TRBJ1-2
abundance: few
v_gene: TRBV7-4
d_gene: .
CDR3aa: CASRKNEDNNYGYTF
CDR3nt: TGTGCCAGCAGAAAAAACGAGGACAACAACTATGGCTACACCTTC

j_gene: TRBJ2-3
abundance: .
v_gene: TRBV6-1
d_gene: TRBD2
CDR3aa: CASSGRLAGDPDTQYF
CDR3nt: TGTGCCAGCAGTGGAAGACTAGCGGGAGATCCAGATACGCAGTATTTT

j_gene: TRBJ1-5
abundance: few
v_gene: TRBV12-3/TRBV12-4
d_gene: .
CDR3aa: CASGGTINQPQHF
CDR3nt: TGTGCCAGCGGCGGGACCATCAATCAGCCCCAGCATTTT

j_gene: TRBJ2-7
abundance: .
v_gene: TRBV12-3/TRBV12-4
d_gene: .
CDR3aa: CASSFGHRSYEQYF
CDR3nt: TGTGCCAGCAGTTTCGGACACCGCTCCTACGAGCAGTACTTC

j_gene: TRBJ1-6
abundance: .
v_gene: TRBV12-3/TRBV12-4
d_gene: .
CDR3aa: CASRLGRVNSPLHF
CDR3nt: TGTGCCAGCAGATTGGGCAGGGTTAATTCACCCCTCCACTTT

j_gene: TRBJ2-1
abundance: .
v_gene: TRBV19
d_gene: .
CDR3aa: CATPFEAGGDYNEQFF
CDR3nt: TGTGCCACTCCCTTCGAAGCCGGGGGAGACTACAATGAGCAGTTCTTC

j_gene: TRBJ2-5
abundance: .
v_gene: TRBV28
d_gene: .
CDR3aa: CASGRLDEETQYF
CDR3nt: TGTGCCAGCGGGAGACTGGATGAAGAGACCCAGTACTTC

j_gene: TRBJ2-3
abundance: few
v_gene: TRBV11-1
d_gene: TRBD2
CDR3aa: CASSLARGTGTDTQYF
CDR3nt: TGTGCCAGCAGCTTAGCGCGGGGGACCGGCACAGATACGCAGTATTTT

j_gene: TRBJ2-1
abundance: .
v_gene: TRBV7-2
d_gene: TRBD1
CDR3aa: CASSLVGGQGYNEQFF
CDR3nt: TGTGCCAGCAGCTTAGTGGGCGGACAGGGATACAATGAGCAGTTCTTC

j_gene: TRBJ2-1
abundance: .
v_gene: TRBV20-1
d_gene: TRBD2
CDR3aa: CSASSGRGFETNEQFF
CDR3nt: TGCAGTGCTTCTAGCGGGAGGGGATTCGAGACCAATGAGCAGTTCTTC

j_gene: TRBJ2-7
abundance: .
v_gene: TRBV6-6
d_gene: .
CDR3aa: CASREGGVYEQYF
CDR3nt: TGTGCCAGCAGGGAGGGGGGGGTCTACGAGCAGTACTTC

j_gene: TRBJ1-5
abundance: .
v_gene: TRBV12-3/TRBV12-4
d_gene: TRBD1
CDR3aa: CASSSTGTGRNQPQHF
CDR3nt: TGTGCCAGCAGTTCGACCGGGACAGGGAGGAATCAGCCCCAGCATTTT

j_gene: TRBJ2-1
abundance: many
v_gene: TRBV7-8
d_gene: TRBD2
CDR3aa: CASITSGTPSSYNEQFF
CDR3nt: TGTGCCAGCATCACTAGCGGGACCCCTAGCTCCTACAATGAGCAGTTCTTC

j_gene: TRBJ2-1
abundance: few
v_gene: TRBV15
d_gene: TRBD2
CDR3aa: CATSREVRRGGRNEQFF
CDR3nt: TGTGCCACCAGCAGAGAGGTTCGGCGGGGGGGCCGGAATGAGCAGTTCTTC

j_gene: TRBJ2-3
abundance: few
v_gene: TRBV9
d_gene: TRBD2
CDR3aa: CASSGLAGGTGDTQYF
CDR3nt: TGTGCCAGCAGCGGACTAGCGGGGGGGACAGGAGATACGCAGTATTTT

j_gene: TRBJ2-3
abundance: .
v_gene: TRBV7-3
d_gene: .
CDR3aa: CASSPPPGRDTQYF
CDR3nt: TGTGCCAGCAGCCCACCGCCCGGGAGAGATACGCAGTATTTT

j_gene: TRBJ1-1
abundance: .
v_gene: TRBV6-5
d_gene: .
CDR3aa: CASLPGGNMNTEAFF
CDR3nt: TGTGCCAGCCTCCCGGGGGGAAACATGAACACTGAAGCTTTCTTT

j_gene: TRBJ2-5
abundance: .
v_gene: TRBV28
d_gene: TRBD2
CDR3aa: CASSRRGGSRETQYF
CDR3nt: TGTGCCAGCAGTCGGCGGGGGGGGTCTCGGGAGACCCAGTACTTC

j_gene: TRBJ2-5
abundance: .
v_gene: TRBV11-3
d_gene: .
CDR3aa: CASSLGGGKETQYF
CDR3nt: TGTGCCAGCAGCTTAGGCGGAGGTAAAGAGACCCAGTACTTC

j_gene: TRBJ1-4
abundance: .
v_gene: TRBV7-2
d_gene: .
CDR3aa: CASSLARQSNEKLFF
CDR3nt: TGTGCCAGCAGCTTAGCGAGGCAGAGTAATGAAAAACTGTTTTTT

j_gene: TRBJ2-7
abundance: few
v_gene: TRBV7-8
d_gene: .
CDR3aa: CASSGQRAVSYEQYF
CDR3nt: TGTGCCAGCAGCGGCCAACGGGCGGTCTCCTACGAGCAGTACTTC

j_gene: TRBJ2-5
abundance: .
v_gene: TRBV6-6
d_gene: .
CDR3aa: CASSSSVTGETQYF
CDR3nt: TGTGCCAGCAGTTCTAGCGTTACGGGAGAGACCCAGTACTTC

j_gene: TRBJ2-1
abundance: .
v_gene: TRBV4-1
d_gene: .
CDR3aa: CASSHPTGSLPDEQFF
CDR3nt: TGCGCCAGCAGCCACCCGACAGGATCCCTTCCGGATGAGCAGTTCTTC

j_gene: TRBJ2-3
abundance: .
v_gene: TRBV18
d_gene: .
CDR3aa: CASSPMAPSTDTQYF
CDR3nt: TGTGCCAGCTCACCAATGGCTCCTAGCACAGATACGCAGTATTTT

j_gene: TRBJ1-1
abundance: once
v_gene: TRBV5-4
d_gene: .
CDR3aa: CASSGGRRGYTEAFF
CDR3nt: TGTGCCAGCAGCGGGGGACGGCGGGGCTACACTGAAGCTTTCTTT

j_gene: TRBJ2-2
abundance: .
v_gene: TRBV19
d_gene: TRBD1
CDR3aa: CASSSRQGRNTGELFF
CDR3nt: TGTGCCAGTAGTTCCAGACAGGGCAGGAACACCGGGGAGCTGTTTTTT

j_gene: TRBJ1-2
abundance: few
v_gene: TRBV7-2
d_gene: TRBD1
CDR3aa: CASAPQGVYGYTF
CDR3nt: TGTGCCAGCGCCCCGCAGGGGGTCTATGGCTACACCTTC

j_gene: TRBJ2-3
abundance: .
v_gene: TRBV11-2
d_gene: TRBD2
CDR3aa: CASSSTSGGRSTDTQYF
CDR3nt: TGTGCCAGCAGTTCTACTAGCGGGGGGCGGAGCACAGATACGCAGTATTTT

j_gene: TRBJ1-2
abundance: many
v_gene: TRBV19
d_gene: TRBD1
CDR3aa: CASSSGQGNYGYTF
CDR3nt: TGTGCCAGTAGTTCGGGACAGGGTAACTATGGCTACACCTTC

j_gene: TRBJ2-1
abundance: few
v_gene: TRBV19
d_gene: TRBD2
CDR3aa: CASSITHSGGTYNEQFF
CDR3nt: TGTGCCAGTAGTATTACCCATAGCGGGGGGACCTACAATGAGCAGTTCTTC

j_gene: TRBJ1-1
abundance: many
v_gene: TRBV4-1
d_gene: .
CDR3aa: CASSQEEYTEAFF
CDR3nt: TGCGCCAGCAGCCAAGAAGAATACACTGAAGCTTTCTTT

j_gene: TRBJ1-1
abundance: .
v_gene: TRBV7-6
d_gene: .
CDR3aa: CASSLGGGAVRNTEAFF
CDR3nt: TGTGCCAGCAGCCTGGGAGGGGGGGCGGTCAGGAACACTGAAGCTTTCTTT

j_gene: TRBJ1-2
abundance: .
v_gene: TRBV12-3/TRBV12-4
d_gene: TRBD1
CDR3aa: CASSFNRQGYGYTF
CDR3nt: TGTGCCAGCAGTTTTAACCGACAGGGTTATGGCTACACCTTC

j_gene: TRBJ2-6
abundance: few
v_gene: TRBV29-1
d_gene: .
CDR3aa: CSVAHRSGANVLTF
CDR3nt: TGCAGCGTTGCTCACCGGTCGGGGGCCAACGTCCTGACTTTC

j_gene: TRBJ1-3
abundance: few
v_gene: TRBV12-3/TRBV12-4
d_gene: .
CDR3aa: CASRWSGNTIYF
CDR3nt: TGTGCCAGCAGGTGGTCTGGAAACACCATATATTTT

j_gene: TRBJ2-7
abundance: .
v_gene: TRBV12-3/TRBV12-4
d_gene: TRBD1
CDR3aa: CASSPGRGRYEQYF
CDR3nt: TGTGCCAGCAGTCCAGGCAGGGGGCGCTACGAGCAGTACTTC

j_gene: TRBJ2-1
abundance: .
v_gene: TRBV7-3
d_gene: .
CDR3aa: CASSLEGGPYNEQFF
CDR3nt: TGTGCCAGCAGCTTAGAGGGGGGGCCGTACAATGAGCAGTTCTTC

j_gene: TRBJ1-5
abundance: .
v_gene: TRBV7-6
d_gene: TRBD1
CDR3aa: CASTQGASQPQHF
CDR3nt: TGTGCCAGCACCCAGGGGGCCAGTCAGCCCCAGCATTTT

j_gene: TRBJ2-5
abundance: few
v_gene: TRBV11-3
d_gene: .
CDR3aa: CASSSDSQETQYF
CDR3nt: TGTGCCAGCAGTTCGGACAGCCAAGAGACCCAGTACTTC

j_gene: TRBJ2-7
abundance: .
v_gene: TRBV4-1
d_gene: TRBD1
CDR3aa: CASRPSGQGTYEQYF
CDR3nt: TGCGCCAGCAGACCCTCGGGACAGGGGACCTACGAGCAGTACTTC

j_gene: TRBJ2-7
abundance: .
v_gene: TRBV6-1
d_gene: TRBD1
CDR3aa: CASSVMDRAYEQYF
CDR3nt: TGTGCCAGCAGTGTGATGGACAGGGCTTACGAGCAGTACTTC

j_gene: TRBJ2-3
abundance: .
v_gene: TRBV6-5
d_gene: TRBD2
CDR3aa: CASSGGLAGDPDTQYF
CDR3nt: TGTGCCAGCAGTGGGGGACTAGCGGGAGACCCCGATACGCAGTATTTT

j_gene: TRBJ2-1
abundance: .
v_gene: TRBV7-2
d_gene: .
CDR3aa: CASSGRTRRAEQFF
CDR3nt: TGTGCCAGCAGCGGTCGGACACGTAGGGCTGAGCAGTTCTTC

j_gene: TRBJ1-5
abundance: .
v_gene: TRBV14
d_gene: .
CDR3aa: CASSQGGGGDQPQHF
CDR3nt: TGTGCCAGCAGCCAAGGGGGAGGGGGGGATCAGCCCCAGCATTTT

j_gene: TRBJ2-1
abundance: few
v_gene: TRBV29-1
d_gene: .
CDR3aa: CSGSAPGRLYNEQFF
CDR3nt: TGCAGCGGGTCCGCTCCGGGACGGCTATACAATGAGCAGTTCTTC

j_gene: TRBJ1-1
abundance: .
v_gene: TRBV3-1
d_gene: .
CDR3aa: CASSQDFGGGTEAFF
CDR3nt: TGTGCCAGCAGCCAAGATTTCGGAGGGGGAACTGAAGCTTTCTTT

j_gene: TRBJ1-6
abundance: few
v_gene: TRBV11-2
d_gene: TRBD1
CDR3aa: CASALQGREPLHF
CDR3nt: TGTGCCAGCGCCTTACAGGGGCGGGAACCCCTCCACTTT

j_gene: TRBJ2-3
abundance: .
v_gene: TRBV20-1
d_gene: .
CDR3aa: CSASIPWDTDTQYF
CDR3nt: TGCAGTGCTAGTATCCCCTGGGACACAGATACGCAGTATTTT

j_gene: TRBJ2-3
abundance: many
v_gene: TRBV7-6
d_gene: .
CDR3aa: CASSLAPGDTQYF
CDR3nt: TGTGCCAGCAGCTTAGCACCGGGGGATACGCAGTATTTT

j_gene: TRBJ2-3
abundance: few
v_gene: TRBV7-6
d_gene: TRBD1
CDR3aa: CASSSGTDLTDTQYF
CDR3nt: TGTGCTAGCAGCTCCGGGACAGACCTCACAGATACGCAGTATTTT

j_gene: TRBJ1-5
abundance: many
v_gene: TRBV2
d_gene: .
CDR3aa: CASSDTGARQPQHF
CDR3nt: TGTGCCAGCAGTGATACGGGGGCCCGCCAGCCCCAGCATTTT